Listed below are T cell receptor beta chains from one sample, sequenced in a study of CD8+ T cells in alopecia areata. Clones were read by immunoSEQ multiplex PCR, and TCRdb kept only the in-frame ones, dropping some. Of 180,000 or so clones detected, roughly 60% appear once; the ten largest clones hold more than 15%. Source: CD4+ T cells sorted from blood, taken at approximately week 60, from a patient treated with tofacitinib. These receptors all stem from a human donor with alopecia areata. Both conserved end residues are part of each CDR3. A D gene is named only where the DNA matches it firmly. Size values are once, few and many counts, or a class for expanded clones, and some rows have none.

TGTGCCAGCAGCTTACCTGCTAGGGAGCAGTTCTTC,CASSLPAREQFF,few,TRBV7-8,-,TRBJ2-1,12
TGCGCCAGCAGCTTGGCTGCTAGCTCCTATGGCTACACCTTC,CASSLAASSYGYTF,-,TRBV5-1,-,TRBJ1-2,14
TGCAGCGTTGCATCAGGAGTCTCCTACGAGCAGTACTTC,CSVASGVSYEQYF,few,TRBV29-1,-,TRBJ2-7,13
TGTGCCAGCGGGATAGATGGACAGGGCGTCACAGATACGCAGTATTTT,CASGIDGQGVTDTQYF,-,TRBV7-9,TRBD1,TRBJ2-3,16
TGCGCCAGCAGCTTGGGAAGCTCTCGGGACTATGGCTACACCTTC,CASSLGSSRDYGYTF,-,TRBV5-1,-,TRBJ1-2,15
TGTGCCAGCAGCACAGGACAGGGGAACTATGGCTACACCTTC,CASSTGQGNYGYTF,once,TRBV25-1,TRBD1,TRBJ1-2,14
TGCAGCGTTGTTAAAGGGACAGCCGAGCAGTACTTC,CSVVKGTAEQYF,few,TRBV29-1,TRBD1,TRBJ2-7,12
TGTGCCAGCAGCTTAGGACAGGGTGTGCGCGAGCAGTACTTC,CASSLGQGVREQYF,-,TRBV11-3,TRBD1,TRBJ2-7,14
TGTGCCAGCAGTGAAGCCCGCGGGGGGGCCGGGGAGCTGTTTTTT,CASSEARGGAGELFF,few,TRBV2,TRBD2,TRBJ2-2,15
TGTGCCAGCAGTGAATCAGGGAGGGACACTGAAGCTTTCTTT,CASSESGRDTEAFF,-,TRBV25-1,-,TRBJ1-1,14
TGTGCCTGGAGTGGGCTTCCCTCAAATTCACCCCTCCACTTT,CAWSGLPSNSPLHF,-,TRBV30,-,TRBJ1-6,14
TGTGCCAGCAGCCGAGCCTTCGTCAGGGGCGGTGGGGCCAACGTCCCGACTTTC,CASSRAFVRGGGANVPTF,-,TRBV9,-,TRBJ2-6,18
TGCGCCAGCAGCTCCCTTGCGGGGGGGCTCACAGATACGCAGTATTTT,CASSSLAGGLTDTQYF,-,TRBV5-1,TRBD2,TRBJ2-3,16
TGTGCCAGCAGCTTAGGGAATACCTACGAGCAGTACTTC,CASSLGNTYEQYF,-,TRBV7-3,-,TRBJ2-7,13
TGTGCCTGGAAGAAGGGGGTGAACACTGAAGCTTTCTTT,CAWKKGVNTEAFF,-,TRBV30,-,TRBJ1-1,13
TGCGCCAGCAGCTTGGGTCAGGGGGAGACCCAGTACTTC,CASSLGQGETQYF,-,TRBV5-1,-,TRBJ2-5,13
TGTGCCAGCAGTGGTACTGGCGGCATGAATTCACCCCTCCACTTT,CASSGTGGMNSPLHF,-,TRBV6-1,-,TRBJ1-6,15
TGTGCCAGCAGCCGCGCGACAGGGGGCAACACCGGGGAGCTGTTTTTT,CASSRATGGNTGELFF,-,TRBV27,TRBD1,TRBJ2-2,16
TGTGCCAGCAGTGAATGGGGCAGGGGGTCGTTTGGTAATTCACCCCTCCACTTT,CASSEWGRGSFGNSPLHF,-,TRBV25-1,TRBD1,TRBJ1-6,18
TGTGCCAGGGCAGAATTGGACATAGACTACGAGCAGTACTTC,CARAELDIDYEQYF,-,TRBV6-1,-,TRBJ2-7,14
TGTGCCAGCAGTTTATTCGGTCTGGGAGTCTACGAGCAGTACTTC,CASSLFGLGVYEQYF,few,TRBV27,-,TRBJ2-7,15
TGCGCCAGCAGCTTGCTCGGACAGGGGGCGGGTTACGAGCAGTACTTC,CASSLLGQGAGYEQYF,-,TRBV5-1,TRBD1,TRBJ2-7,16